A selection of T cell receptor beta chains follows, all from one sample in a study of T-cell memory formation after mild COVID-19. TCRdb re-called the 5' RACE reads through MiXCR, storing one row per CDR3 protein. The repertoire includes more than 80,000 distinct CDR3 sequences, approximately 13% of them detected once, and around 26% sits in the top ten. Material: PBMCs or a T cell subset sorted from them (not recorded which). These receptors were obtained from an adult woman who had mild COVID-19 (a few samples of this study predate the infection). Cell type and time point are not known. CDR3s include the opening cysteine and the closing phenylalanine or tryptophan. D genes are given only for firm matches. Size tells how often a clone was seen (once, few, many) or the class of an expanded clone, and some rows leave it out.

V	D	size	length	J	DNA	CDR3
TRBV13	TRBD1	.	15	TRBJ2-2	TGTGCCAGCAGCCCCGTCGGGACAGGGGTCGGGGAGCTGTTTTTT	CASSPVGTGVGELFF
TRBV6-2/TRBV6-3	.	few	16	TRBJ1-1	TGTGCCAGCAGTTATGGAGCCGGTTCCATGAACACTGAAGCTTTCTTT	CASSYGAGSMNTEAFF
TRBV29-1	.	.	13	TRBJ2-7	TGCAGCGTAAGGTCGGCCAGTTCCTACGAGCAGTACTTC	CSVRSASSYEQYF
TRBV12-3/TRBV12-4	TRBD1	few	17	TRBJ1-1	TGTGCCAGCAGTGAATTTGACAGGGAGGTCCTGAACACTGAAGCTTTCTTT	CASSEFDREVLNTEAFF
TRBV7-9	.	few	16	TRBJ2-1	TGTGCCAGCAGCCCGATACCACTAGGGGAGTACAATGAGCAGTTCTTC	CASSPIPLGEYNEQFF
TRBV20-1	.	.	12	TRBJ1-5	TGCAGCGCCACAGGGTCCAATCAGCCCCAGCATTTT	CSATGSNQPQHF
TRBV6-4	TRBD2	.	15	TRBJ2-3	TGTGCCAGCAGCCCCGGGGGGGCCGAGACAGATACGCAGTATTTT	CASSPGGAETDTQYF
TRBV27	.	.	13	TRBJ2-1	TGTGCCACCGCCGGGGGCCCCTACAATGAGCAGTTCTTC	CATAGGPYNEQFF
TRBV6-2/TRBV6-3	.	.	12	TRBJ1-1	TGTGCCAGCTCTGTGGGACACACTGAAGCTTTCTTT	CASSVGHTEAFF
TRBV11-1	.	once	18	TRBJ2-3	TGTGCCAGCAGCTTAGCCCTAGATCGAGTAGGGTATGGGCATACGCAGTATTTT	CASSLALDRVGYGHTQYF
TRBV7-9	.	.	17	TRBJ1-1	TGTGCCAGCAGCCCCGTCACGGGAGGGCAGGCGGACACTGAAGCTTTCTTT	CASSPVTGGQADTEAFF
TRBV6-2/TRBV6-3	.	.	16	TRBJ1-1	TGTGCCAGCAGTTACACAAATTTGGACGGGAGCCCGCCGGCTTTCTTT	CASSYTNLDGSPPAFF
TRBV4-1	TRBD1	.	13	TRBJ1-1	TGCGCCAGCAGCCAATTTGGAGGACAGGACGCTTTCTTT	CASSQFGGQDAFF
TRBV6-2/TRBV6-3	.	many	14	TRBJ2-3	TGTGCCAGCAGTCAAGGGGCACCGTGGGATACGCAGTATTTT	CASSQGAPWDTQYF
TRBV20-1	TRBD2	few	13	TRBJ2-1	TGCAGTGCTAGGGACGCTAGCGGTCCTGAGCAGTTCTTC	CSARDASGPEQFF
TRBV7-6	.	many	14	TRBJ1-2	TGTGCCAGCAGCTTAGGCCAGGGTATGGATGGCTACACCTTC	CASSLGQGMDGYTF
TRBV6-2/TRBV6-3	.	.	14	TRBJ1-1	TGTGCCAGCAGTTACTCGATACAGGGCACTGAAGCTTTCTTT	CASSYSIQGTEAFF
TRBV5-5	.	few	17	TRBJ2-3	TGTGCCAGCAGCCCAATGCCTAGTGGGGCTAGCACAGATACGCAGTATTTT	CASSPMPSGASTDTQYF
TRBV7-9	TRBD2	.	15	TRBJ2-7	TGTGCCAGCAGCGACGGACTAGCGGGAGCTTACGAGCAGTACTTC	CASSDGLAGAYEQYF
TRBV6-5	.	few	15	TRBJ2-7	TGTGCCAGCAGTTATGACTTCCGAAGCTCCTACGAGCAGTACTTC	CASSYDFRSSYEQYF
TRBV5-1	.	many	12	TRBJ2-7	TGCGCCAGCAGTCACGGCGGCGGGGAGCAGTACTTC	CASSHGGGEQYF
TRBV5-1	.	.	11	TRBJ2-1	TGCGCCAGCAGGATAAGTTCTCATCAGTTCTTC	CASRISSHQFF
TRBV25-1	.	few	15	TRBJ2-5	TGTGCCAGCAGTGAGGGACTCATGTACCAAGAGACCCAGTACTTC	CASSEGLMYQETQYF
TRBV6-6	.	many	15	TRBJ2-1	TGTGCCAGCCACCCCATAGCGGCCCTCTACAATGAGCAGTTCTTC	CASHPIAALYNEQFF
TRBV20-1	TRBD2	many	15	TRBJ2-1	TGCAGTGCTAGAGATCTCGGGGGGTGGGACAATGAGCAGTTCTTC	CSARDLGGWDNEQFF
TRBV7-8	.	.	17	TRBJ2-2	TGTGCCAGCAGCTTAGTTGCGGGGCGGATAGGGACCGGGGAGCTGTTTTTT	CASSLVAGRIGTGELFF
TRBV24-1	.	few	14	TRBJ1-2	TGTGCCACCAGTGATTTGGGGACCTTCTATGGCTACACCTTC	CATSDLGTFYGYTF
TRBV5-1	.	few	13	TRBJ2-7	TGCGCCAGCAGCCCTGGAGACTCCTACGAGCAGTACTTC	CASSPGDSYEQYF
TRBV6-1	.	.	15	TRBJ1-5	TGTGCCAGCAGTGAACTGGGCGGTGGCAATCAGCCCCAGCATTTT	CASSELGGGNQPQHF
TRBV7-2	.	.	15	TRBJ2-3	TGTGCCAGCAGCTTAGGGCTAACCCGCACAGATACGCAGTATTTT	CASSLGLTRTDTQYF
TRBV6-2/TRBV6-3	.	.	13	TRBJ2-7	TGTGCCAGCAACCTAGCCGCCGTCTACGAGCAGTACTTC	CASNLAAVYEQYF
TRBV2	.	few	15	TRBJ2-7	TGTGCCAGCAGTGAGGTAAGACCGGCGTACGACGAGCAGTACTTC	CASSEVRPAYDEQYF
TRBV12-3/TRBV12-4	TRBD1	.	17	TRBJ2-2	TGTGCCAGCACAATCCGGGACAGGGATCCTCCCACCGGGGAGCTGTTTTTT	CASTIRDRDPPTGELFF
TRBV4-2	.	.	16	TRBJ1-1	TGTGCCAGCAGCCAAGATTTAATAGGGGGTAACACTGAAGCTTTCTTT	CASSQDLIGGNTEAFF
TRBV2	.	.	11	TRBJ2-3	TGTGCCAGCCTGGGCGTGGATACGCAGTATTTT	CASLGVDTQYF
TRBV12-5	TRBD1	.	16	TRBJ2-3	TGTGCTAGTGCCTCGGGGACAGGGGGCCGCGGGGATACGCAGTATTTT	CASASGTGGRGDTQYF
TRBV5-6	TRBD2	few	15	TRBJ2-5	TGTGCCAGCAGCTTGGTCTCGGGGGGGCAAGAGACCCAGTACTTC	CASSLVSGGQETQYF
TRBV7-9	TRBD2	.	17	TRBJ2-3	TGTGCCAGCAGCCCCCCCCCACTAGCGGGGAACACAGATACGCAGTATTTT	CASSPPPLAGNTDTQYF
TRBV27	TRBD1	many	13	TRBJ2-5	TGTGCCAGCAGTTTGACAGGGTGGGAGACCCAGTACTTC	CASSLTGWETQYF
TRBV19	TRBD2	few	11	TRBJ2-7	TGTGCCACCAGACGGGGGGTCGAGCAGTACTTC	CATRRGVEQYF
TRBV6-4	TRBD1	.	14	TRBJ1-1	TGTGCCAGCACCGGGACAGGGGGTTTGACTGAAGCTTTCTTT	CASTGTGGLTEAFF
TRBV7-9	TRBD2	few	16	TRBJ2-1	TGTGCCAGCAGCCGAGGACTAGCGGGACCCTACAATGAGCAGTTCTTC	CASSRGLAGPYNEQFF
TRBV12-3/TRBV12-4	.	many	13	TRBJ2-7	TGTGCCAGCAGCTTCGGAGGCTCCTACGAGCAGTACTTC	CASSFGGSYEQYF
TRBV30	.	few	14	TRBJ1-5	TGTGCCTGGAGCGAGGGAGGGGGCAATCAGCCCCAGCATTTT	CAWSEGGGNQPQHF
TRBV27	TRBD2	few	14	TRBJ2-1	TGTGCCAGCAGTTCGGGACTAGAGTACAATGAGCAGTTCTTC	CASSSGLEYNEQFF
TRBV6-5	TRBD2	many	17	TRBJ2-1	TGTGCCAGCAGTTACTCCGTCAGCGGGGGGGCCGGTAATGAGCAGTTCTTC	CASSYSVSGGAGNEQFF